The present entry profiles one T cell receptor beta chain with its context. Germline CDR1 is MNHNY and CDR2 is SVGAGI (reference sequence). Trimming cost V 5 bases and J 5 bases; bases outside gene matches: 3. The CDR3 runs 13 residues. As originally analysed: Nucleated cell number was recorded as an estimate derived from reference gene primer amplification. Assay used: immunoSEQ multiplex PCR; TCRdb lists only in-frame clones, some missing. D and trimming were read from the DNA, whereas the V and J calls and clone size are those reported in that table. The sample carries tens of thousands of clones, nearly 90% recorded once. The sample is drawn from a study of blood T cell repertoires in COVID-19. In the study overall: Both acute and convalescent COVID-19 samples were obtained from the United States, Italy and Spain. PBMCs, B-cell-depleted T cells, or T cells were the source of the cDNA or gDNA that made up the material.

The chain has TRBV6-6 and TRBJ2-5; 9 nucleotides line up with TRBD1. The specimen sequenced was peripheral blood. The clonotype comes from a middle-aged man with acute or convalescent COVID-19. CDR3 nucleotide sequence: TGTGCCAGCAGTAACAGGGGGCGCGAGACCCAGTACTTC. Residues: CASSNRGRETQYF.